These 7 T cell receptor beta chains were all obtained from the same sample, sequenced in a study of blood T cells in healthy people across ages. Combining a sample-barcoded 5' primer with a J-beta primer mix, a second PCR ran for about 6 to 12 cycles. TCRdb redid the calling of the 5' RACE reads with MiXCR, one entry per CDR3 protein. The sample has roughly 730,000 distinct CDR3 sequences; roughly three fifths are singletons. Sequencing was done on a sample of blood. Source of these receptors: a middle-aged man in good health.

On this clonotype itself: The junction departs from germline at one end; a sequencing error may be responsible. This chain joins TRBV12-3 or TRBV12-4 and TRBJ1-2; a possible D gene is TRBD1 (6 bases). This CDR3 region has 14 residues. The CDR3 DNA reads as TGTGCCAGCAGCCCCCGGAGGGGGAACTGTGGCTACACCTTC. Its protein product is CASSPRRGNCGYTF.

The genes are TRBV29-1 and TRBJ1-1; the D is unclear. The length of the CDR3 is 13 residues. The V gene lost 6 bases and the J gene lost 1 base, with 12 bases spanning the gap. Germline CDR1 reads SQVTM; CDR2 reads ANQGSEA. The CDR3 DNA is TGCAGCGTAGGTGGCGGCGCGAACACTGAAGCTTTCTTT. Translation gives CSVGGGANTEAFF.

The count of this clonotype is one. The gene calls are TRBV20-1 and TRBJ2-5; 8 bases match TRBD1. This CDR3 is 14 amino acids long. After removal of 2 bases from V and 5 bases from J, the junction contained 7 bases not matched to a gene. Germline CDR1 reads DFQATT; CDR2 reads SNEGSKA (reference sequence). CDR3: CSARQDRVAETQYF. The CDR3, as DNA: TGCAGTGCTAGACAGGACAGGGTCGCGGAGACCCAGTACTTC.

This chain links TRBV6-5 with TRBJ1-2; D gene unclear. This CDR3 has 15 amino acids. V was trimmed by 0 bases and J by 0 bases, leaving 8 bases between them. Germline CDR1 and CDR2: MNHEY and SVGAGI. CDR3 nucleotides: TGTGCCAGCAGTTACTCGTCGGTAGCTAACTATGGCTACACCTTC. Translating gives CASSYSSVANYGYTF.

Worth noting for this clonotype: One junction end disagrees with the germline gene, perhaps due to a read error. V is TRBV29-1 and J is TRBJ2-5, with no clear D. This CDR3 region has 11 residues. Per the germline V gene, CDR1 is SQVTM and CDR2 is ANQGSEA. CDR3 sequence: CNVAEQETQYF. CDR3 bases: TGCAACGTTGCGGAACAAGAGACCCAGTACTTC.

This CDR3 is CASSSMSVLSYEQYF. Here the CDR3 DNA reads TGTGCCAGCAGCTCAATGTCGGTACTAAGCTACGAGCAGTACTTC. The chain joins TRBV6-5 to TRBJ2-7, with D hard to call. Deletions cut 6 bases from V and 3 bases from J, with 18 bases between. Germline assignment: CDR1 MNHEY and CDR2 SVGAGI. The CDR3 is 15 residues long.

This clonotype was counted between two and nine times. The CDR3 loop reads CASSYSRTGTGVTHYGYTF. DNA of the CDR3: TGTGCCAGCAGTTACTCCCGAACCGGGACAGGCGTGACGCACTATGGCTACACCTTC. The V call is TRBV6-2 or TRBV6-3, the J call TRBJ1-2; TRBD1 matches 8 bases. The CDR3 runs to 19 residues. Germline CDR1 reads MNHEY; CDR2 reads SVGEGT. With 0 bases clipped from V and 3 bases from J, the junction kept 15 bases outside the gene matches.